This TCR beta chain stems from a study of OX40 agonist ivuxolimab in advanced cancers. Study-level background: Recorded diagnoses for dose-escalation patients were hepatocellular carcinoma, melanoma, renal cell or head and neck cancer. Prior anti-PD-1, anti-PD-L1 or anti-CTLA-4 therapy was allowed; about 39% had some.

Produced via immunoSEQ multiplex PCR; TCRdb's table is partial and in-frame only. The data contain about 91,000 clones, under 90% of them singletons. This clone was detected once. The origin of this receptor is an adult with an advanced solid tumor such as melanoma, head and neck, liver or kidney cancer. Sample: CD4+ or CD8+ T cells sorted from blood, taken in a trial of the OX40 agonist ivuxolimab.

CDR3 sequence: CASSLQGVPGNTIYF. CDR3 coding DNA: TGCGCCAGCAGCTTACAGGGAGTCCCTGGAAACACCATATATTTT. The chain combines TRBV5-1 with TRBJ1-3, with D tentatively TRBD1 (6 bases). The CDR3 is made up of 15 amino acids. Germline loops: CDR1 SGHRS, CDR2 YFSETQ. Trimming took off 2 bases at V and 2 bases at J, with 11 bases between the two ends.